The source of this TCR beta chain is a study of neoadjuvant anti-PD-1 for oral cavity cancer. Study background: Patients without progression got a fourth dose around day 43. Study-wide results and caveats: TCR analyses covered only three patients per response group.

A remark on this clone: The antigen is undetermined.

Assay: immunoSEQ multiplex PCR; the TCRdb copy retains only in-frame clones and omits some. The sample consists of about 14,000 clones, over 55% of them appearing once. Cohort: HPV-negative, locally advanced oral cavity squamous cell carcinoma patients. The TCR sequence derives from a person aged 35 to 85 with oral cavity squamous cell carcinoma. The input for sequencing was PBMCs, taken before nivolumab (anti-PD-1) treatment.

CDR3 sequence reads: CASSLGHMKPQHF. The CDR3, as DNA: TGTGCCAGCAGCTTAGGACATATGAAGCCCCAGCATTTT. The chain recombines TRBV7-6 with TRBJ1-5; D not resolved. CDR3 length: 13 amino acids. Germline values: CDR1 SGHVS, CDR2 FNYEAQ. Trimming shortened V by 1 base and J by 8 bases, and 9 bases separated the two germline ends.